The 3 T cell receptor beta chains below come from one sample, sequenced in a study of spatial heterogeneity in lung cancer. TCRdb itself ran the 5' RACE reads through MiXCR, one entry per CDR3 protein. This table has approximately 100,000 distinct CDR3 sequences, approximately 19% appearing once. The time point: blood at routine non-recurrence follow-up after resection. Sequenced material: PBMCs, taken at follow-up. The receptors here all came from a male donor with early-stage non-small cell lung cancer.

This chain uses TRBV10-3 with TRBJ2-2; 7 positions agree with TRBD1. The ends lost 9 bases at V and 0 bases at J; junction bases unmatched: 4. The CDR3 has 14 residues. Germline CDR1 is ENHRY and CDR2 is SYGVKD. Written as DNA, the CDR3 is TGTGCCATAAGAGGGACAGCGAACACCGGGGAGCTGTTTTTT. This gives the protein CAIRGTANTGELFF.

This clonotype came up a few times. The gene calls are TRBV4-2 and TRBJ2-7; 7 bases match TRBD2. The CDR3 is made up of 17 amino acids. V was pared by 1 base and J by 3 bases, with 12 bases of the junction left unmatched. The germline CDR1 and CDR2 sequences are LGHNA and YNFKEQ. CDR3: CASSQGVKASGVYEQYF. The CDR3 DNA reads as TGTGCCAGCAGCCAAGGAGTGAAGGCTAGCGGCGTCTACGAGCAGTACTTC.

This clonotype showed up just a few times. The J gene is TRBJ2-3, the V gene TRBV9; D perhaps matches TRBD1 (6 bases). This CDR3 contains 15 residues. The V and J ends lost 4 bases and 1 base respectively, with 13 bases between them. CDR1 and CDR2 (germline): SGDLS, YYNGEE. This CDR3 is CASSFRGLGTDTQYF. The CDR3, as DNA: TGTGCCAGCAGCTTTAGGGGGTTGGGCACAGATACGCAGTATTTT.